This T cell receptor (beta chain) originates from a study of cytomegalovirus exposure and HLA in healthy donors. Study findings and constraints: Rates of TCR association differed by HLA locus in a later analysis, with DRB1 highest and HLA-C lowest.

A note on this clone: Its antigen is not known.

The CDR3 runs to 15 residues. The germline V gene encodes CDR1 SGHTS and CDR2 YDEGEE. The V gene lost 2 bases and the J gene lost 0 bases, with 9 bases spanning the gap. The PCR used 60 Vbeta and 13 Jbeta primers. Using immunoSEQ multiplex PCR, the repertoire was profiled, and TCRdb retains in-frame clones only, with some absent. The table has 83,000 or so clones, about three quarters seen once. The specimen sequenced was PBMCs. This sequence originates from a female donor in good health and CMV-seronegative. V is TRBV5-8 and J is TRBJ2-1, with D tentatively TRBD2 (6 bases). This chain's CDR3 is CASSFSGASYNEQFF. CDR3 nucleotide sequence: TGTGCCAGCAGCTTTAGCGGAGCCTCCTACAATGAGCAGTTCTTC.